This entry is about one T cell receptor beta chain. The data stem from a study of blood T cell repertoires in COVID-19. Repertoires were generated with immunoSEQ multiplex PCR, while TCRdb's copy carries only in-frame clones and drops some. The sample has approximately 250,000 clones; about 91% are singletons. The sequence derives from a man aged 35-49 years who had been exposed to COVID-19. The specimen sequenced was PBMCs or T cells enriched from blood (not recorded which).

CDR3 sequence: CASSPSTGTEKLFF. The CDR3 DNA sequence: TGTGCCAGCTCACCTTCGACAGGGACTGAAAAACTGTTTTTT. This chain uses TRBV18 with TRBJ1-4; 7 nucleotides agree with TRBD1. This CDR3 is 14 amino acids long. Germline CDR1 reads KGHSH; CDR2 reads LQKENI. The ends lost 3 bases at V and 7 bases at J; junction bases unmatched: 5.